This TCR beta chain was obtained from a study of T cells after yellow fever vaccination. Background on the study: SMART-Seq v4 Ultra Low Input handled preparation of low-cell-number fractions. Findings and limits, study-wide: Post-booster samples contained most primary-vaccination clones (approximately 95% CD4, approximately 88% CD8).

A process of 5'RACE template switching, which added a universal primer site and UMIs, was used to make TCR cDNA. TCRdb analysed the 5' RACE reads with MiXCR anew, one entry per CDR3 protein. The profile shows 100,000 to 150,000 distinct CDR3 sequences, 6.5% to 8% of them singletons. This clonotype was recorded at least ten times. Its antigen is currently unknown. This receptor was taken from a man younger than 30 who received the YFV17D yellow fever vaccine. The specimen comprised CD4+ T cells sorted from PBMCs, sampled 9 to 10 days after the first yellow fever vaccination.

DNA for the CDR3: TGTGCCAGCAGGGGGGCACGGGACACCGGGGAGCTGTTTTTT. This sequence encodes CASRGARDTGELFF. The V call is TRBV6-1, the J call TRBJ2-2; tentative D call: TRBD1 (6 bases). Trimming pared 6 bases from V and 3 bases from J, leaving 11 bases between. Germline CDR1 reads MNHNS; CDR2 reads SASEGT. There are 14 residues in the CDR3.